These 16 T cell receptor beta chains were sequenced from one sample in a study of PD-L1 blockade in urothelial cancer. The assay was immunoSEQ multiplex PCR, and TCRdb's table has in-frame clones only and misses some. Of about 74,000 clones listed, 84% are singletons. Sequencing used PBMCs, obtained around atezolizumab (anti-PD-L1) treatment. The receptors originated from a man in his 70s with urothelial cancer.

The CDR3 DNA reads as TGTGCCAGCAGTATTACACCCTCCGACTATCGGCGGTCCTACAATGAGCAGTTCTTC. Translation: CASSITPSDYRRSYNEQFF. The chain is built from TRBV28 and TRBJ2-1; possibly TRBD2 for D (5 bases). Deletions cut 5 bases from V and 1 base from J, with 24 bases between. This CDR3 is 19 amino acids long. Germline values: CDR1 MDHEN, CDR2 SYDVKM.

The chain links TRBV14 to TRBJ2-1, with a weak D call TRBD2 (6 bases). This CDR3 comprises 16 residues. Germline CDR1 and CDR2: SGHDN and FVKESK. Trimming removed 0 bases from V and 4 bases from J, with 13 bases in between. In nucleotides, the CDR3 is TGTGCCAGCAGCCAAGATGCGGGACTGATTTACAATGAGCAGTTCTTC. Encoded protein: CASSQDAGLIYNEQFF.

The chain recombines TRBV5-1 with TRBJ2-7, with 7 bases fitting TRBD1. CDR1 and CDR2 from the germline V gene are SGHRS and YFSETQ. This CDR3 has 15 amino acids. The J segment lost 5 bases and the V segment lost 4 bases, leaving 12 bases of the junction unmatched. This CDR3 reads CASSRTQGSRDEQYF. CDR3 in DNA: TGCGCCAGCAGCAGAACACAGGGGTCGCGCGACGAGCAGTACTTC.

This rearrangement joins TRBV5-1 to TRBJ2-5; 7 positions match TRBD2. The CDR3 has 16 residues. V shed 3 bases, J shed 1 base, and the junction held 9 bases outside the gene matches. Per the germline V gene, CDR1 is SGHRS and CDR2 is YFSETQ. The CDR3 nucleotides are TGCGCCAGCAGCTCCGGATTTGCGGGAGCCCAAGAGACCCAGTACTTC. Its protein product is CASSSGFAGAQETQYF.

This clone was recorded once. V is TRBV2 and J is TRBJ1-1; 10 nucleotides match TRBD1. V shed 8 bases, J shed 10 bases, and the junction held 10 bases outside the gene matches. The CDR3 has 13 residues. Germline-derived CDR1 and CDR2 are SNHLY and FYNNEI. The CDR3 protein is CASFQRGTGVAFF. CDR3 DNA: TGTGCCAGCTTTCAGCGAGGGACAGGGGTAGCTTTCTTT.

There are many counts of this clone. V usage is TRBV27 and J usage is TRBJ2-7; TRBD1 is a possible D gene (6 bases). This CDR3 comprises 16 residues. The V and J ends lost 6 bases and 2 bases respectively, with 20 bases between them. CDR1 is MNHEY, CDR2 SMNVEV, per germline (reference sequence). CDR3 protein: CASSAGQLYYPYEQYF. The CDR3 region has the DNA TGTGCCAGCAGCGCAGGACAGCTATATTACCCCTACGAGCAGTACTTC.

The J gene is TRBJ2-5, the V gene TRBV6-4; TRBD2 agrees at 8 bases. J gave up 5 bases and V 5 bases, and 10 bases lay outside the gene matches. This CDR3 is 15 amino acids long. Germline CDR1 MRHNA, CDR2 SNTAGT. The CDR3 region is CASSRPGREGETQYF. The CDR3 nucleotides read TGTGCCAGCAGTCGCCCGGGACGGGAGGGCGAGACCCAGTACTTC.

The V call is TRBV28, the J call TRBJ1-4; D remains unclear. Per the germline V gene, CDR1 is MDHEN and CDR2 is SYDVKM. The CDR3 covers 13 residues. V was trimmed by 3 bases and J by 8 bases, leaving 10 bases between them. Written as DNA, the CDR3 is TGTGCCAGCAGTTTGCGGGTCTGGGAAAAACTGTTTTTT. Its translation: CASSLRVWEKLFF.

The J gene is TRBJ1-5, the V gene TRBV2, with D hard to call. The CDR3 loop spans 18 amino acids. Trimming shortened V by 0 bases and J by 2 bases, and 17 bases separated the two germline ends. Looked up from germline, CDR1 is SNHLY and CDR2 is FYNNEI. The CDR3 coding sequence is TGTGCCAGCAGTGAAGCTCGATGGCGAGGTTTGGGCAATCAGCCCCAGCATTTT. Protein sequence: CASSEARWRGLGNQPQHF.

The V call is TRBV7-3, the J call TRBJ1-3; D is possibly TRBD1 (6 bases). Germline-derived CDR1 and CDR2 are SGHTA and FQGTGA. This CDR3 has 17 amino acids. V lost 5 bases and J lost 1, with 18 bases in between. CDR3 in amino acids: CASSLRQGISSGNTIYF. The CDR3 nucleotides read TGTGCCAGCAGCCTTAGGCAGGGGATTTCATCTGGAAACACCATATATTTT.

The chain links TRBV5-1 to TRBJ2-5; perhaps TRBD1 as D (7 bases). Between the trimmed V and J ends, which lost 6 bases and 1 base, there was a span of 22 bases. This CDR3 has 17 amino acids. Germline V gives CDR1 SGHRS, CDR2 YFSETQ. The DNA of the CDR3 is TGCGCCAGCACCAGGGGGGCCGGTACCCTGATCCAAGAGACCCAGTACTTC. It translates to CASTRGAGTLIQETQYF. The full variable domain, rest sourced from reference TRBV5-1 and TRBJ2-5, is KAGVTQTPRYLIKTRGQQVTLSCSPISGHRSVSWYQQTPGQGLQFLFEYFSETQRNKGNFPGRFSGRQFSNSRSEMNVSTLELGDSALYLCASTRGAGTLIQETQYFGPGTRLLVL.

The rearrangement joins TRBV7-9 to TRBJ2-5, with 7 bases matching TRBD2. The CDR3 contains 14 residues. Germline V gene lookup returns CDR1 SEHNR and CDR2 FQNEAQ (reference sequence). The ends lost 6 bases at V and 4 bases at J; junction bases unmatched: 8. CDR3 region: CASSSSGAGETQYF. The CDR3, as DNA: TGTGCCAGCAGTAGCAGCGGGGCAGGAGAGACCCAGTACTTC.

The CDR3 is CAISDSTNEKLFF. As DNA, the CDR3 is TGTGCCATCAGTGACAGTACTAATGAAAAACTGTTTTTT. The V gene is TRBV10-3, the J gene TRBJ1-4; no clear D. V shed 3 bases and J shed 2 bases, with 4 bases lying between them. CDR3 length: 13 amino acids. Germline V gene lookup returns CDR1 ENHRY and CDR2 SYGVKD.

This clone was picked up a small number of times. The chain is built from TRBV27 and TRBJ2-7, with 12 bases identical to TRBD2. CDR3 size: 15 residues. J gave up 3 bases and V 4 bases, and 4 bases lay outside the gene matches. Per germline, CDR1 MNHEY and CDR2 SMNVEV (reference sequence). The CDR3 here is CASSSGLAGSYEQYF. For the CDR3, the DNA is TGTGCCAGCAGTTCGGGACTAGCGGGTAGCTACGAGCAGTACTTC.

CDR3 bases: TGTGCCAGCAGTGAGACAAATAGCAATCAGCCCCAGCATTTT. Its protein product is CASSETNSNQPQHF. The chain has TRBV2 and TRBJ1-5; D is uncertain. The length of the CDR3 is 14 residues. The V gene's germline CDR1 is SNHLY and CDR2 FYNNEI. The germline V and J ends were trimmed by 3 bases and 0 bases, with 6 bases remaining between them.

The genes are TRBV19 and TRBJ1-1; TRBD1 aligns across 7 bases. V lost 4 bases and J lost 0; bases outside the gene matches: 8. The CDR3 covers 16 residues. Germline CDR1 reads LNHDA; CDR2 reads SQIVND (reference sequence). CDR3 sequence (DNA): TGTGCCAGTAGTACCCCGGCAGGGGGTCTGAACACTGAAGCTTTCTTT. The encoded protein is CASSTPAGGLNTEAFF.